The clone carrying this T cell receptor beta chain was seen a few times. Its matching antigen is unknown. The data are from a study of cytomegalovirus exposure and HLA in healthy donors. Study-level findings and limits: The study dropped some indistinguishable V segments, TRBV6-2 and TRBV6-3 among them.

V shed 5 bases and J 7 bases; nucleotides not matched to a gene: 10. Germline loops: CDR1 SEHNR, CDR2 FQNEAQ (reference sequence). This CDR3 region has 14 residues. PCR was performed using 60 Vbeta and 13 Jbeta primers. The method was immunoSEQ multiplex PCR; TCRdb's version includes in-frame clones alone and lacks a portion of them. The sample contains 100,000 or so clones, about 83% of which appear only once. Sample: PBMCs. This sequence was found in a man aged 18 to 29 in good health and CMV-seronegative. The rearrangement uses TRBV7-9 and TRBJ2-7, with TRBD1 identical over 8 bases. The CDR3 DNA sequence: TGTGCCAGCAGCCCCGGACAGGGCGCTTGGGAGCAGTACTTC. Translated, it gives CASSPGQGAWEQYF.